The 15 T cell receptor beta chains presented below share a single source sample, sequenced in a study of glioma-infiltrating T cells after dendritic cell vaccination. Time point meaning: after dendritic cell vaccination, including at tumor progression/relapse. Libraries were prepared by immunoSEQ multiplex PCR; TCRdb keeps only in-frame clonotypes and omits some of them. The top ten clones hold 2.5% to 3% of a sample with more than 95,000 clones, nearly 90% of them seen once. The sequencing used blood, collected after dendritic cell vaccination. These receptors originate from a human donor with glioblastoma.

The V call is TRBV2, the J call TRBJ2-1; maybe TRBD1 (6 bases). Germline V gene lookup returns CDR1 SNHLY and CDR2 FYNNEI. This CDR3 comprises 13 residues. V dropped 7 bases and J dropped 4 bases, with 11 bases sitting between them. The CDR3 region has the DNA TGTGCCAGCATCATGGACAGTTACAATGAGCAGTTCTTC. Its translation is CASIMDSYNEQFF.

This clone was detected only once. The genes are TRBV5-1 and TRBJ1-1, with 7 bases lining up with TRBD1. Germline CDR1 SGHRS, CDR2 YFSETQ. The CDR3 totals 12 residues. The V segment lost 6 bases and the J segment 4 bases; nucleotides outside the gene matches: 3. CDR3 bases: TGCGCCAGCACAAACAGGGGCACTGAAGCTTTCTTT. Protein: CASTNRGTEAFF.

This chain links TRBV10-3 with TRBJ1-1, with a weak D call TRBD1 (6 bases). The length of the CDR3 is 14 residues. Germline values: CDR1 ENHRY, CDR2 SYGVKD. Trimming took 7 bases from V and 1 from J, leaving 13 bases between them. CDR3 residues: CAIKDMGQNTEAFF. The DNA of the CDR3 is TGTGCCATCAAGGATATGGGACAGAACACTGAAGCTTTCTTT.

The rearrangement links TRBV7-9 to TRBJ1-1; D is possibly TRBD1 (6 bases). The CDR3 is 18 residues long. V was trimmed by 2 bases and J by 1 base, leaving 20 bases between them. Germline V CDR1 and CDR2: SEHNR, FQNEAQ (reference sequence). CDR3: CASSLILLWGQENTEAFF. CDR3 DNA sequence: TGTGCCAGCAGCTTAATCTTGTTGTGGGGGCAGGAGAACACTGAAGCTTTCTTT.

This clone was detected only once. The V gene is TRBV30, the J gene TRBJ2-3; maybe TRBD2 (5 bases). The V end was cut by 2 bases, the J end by 4 bases, with 7 bases between. The germline V gene encodes CDR1 GTSNPN and CDR2 SVGIG (reference sequence). This CDR3 spans 12 amino acids. CDR3 coding DNA: TGTGCCTGGAGTCGGGGAGCAGATACGCAGTATTTT. This translates into CAWSRGADTQYF.

The chain recombines TRBV5-1 with TRBJ2-3; maybe TRBD2 (5 bases). Germline V lookup: CDR1 SGHRS, CDR2 YFSETQ. CDR3 length: 14 residues. V was shortened by 2 bases and J by 3 bases, with 10 bases between the two germline ends. The DNA for the CDR3 is TGCGCCAGCAGCTTAACAGCGGTGACAGATACGCAGTATTTT. Amino acid sequence: CASSLTAVTDTQYF.

The rearrangement uses TRBV4-1 and TRBJ1-3; D not resolved. Trimming removed 3 bases from V and 0 bases from J, with 9 bases in between. CDR1 is MGHRA, CDR2 YSYEKL, per germline. This CDR3 is 15 amino acids long. The CDR3 nucleotides are TGCGCCAGCAGCCACCTAATCTACTCTGGAAACACCATATATTTT. It specifies CASSHLIYSGNTIYF.

V and J are TRBV20-1 and TRBJ1-2; the D is unclear. CDR1 is DFQATT, CDR2 SNEGSKA, per germline (reference sequence). CDR3 size: 11 residues. The DNA for the CDR3 is TGCGCGGGGTCCCCACCAGGCGGCTACACCTTC. Amino acids: CAGSPPGGYTF.

The V gene is TRBV5-1, the J gene TRBJ2-7; 9 positions agree with TRBD1. Germline trimming cut 4 bases from V and 4 bases from J; bases unmatched to any gene: 6. CDR1 is SGHRS, CDR2 YFSETQ, per germline. The CDR3 runs to 14 residues. This CDR3 is CASSPDRGSYEQYF. The CDR3 DNA is TGCGCCAGCAGCCCGGACAGGGGATCTTACGAGCAGTACTTC.

The J gene is TRBJ1-1, the V gene TRBV5-1; D gene unclear. Germline assignment: CDR1 SGHRS and CDR2 YFSETQ. V dropped 1 base and J dropped 1 base, with 8 bases sitting between them. The CDR3 is 14 amino acids. CDR3 coding DNA: TGCGCCAGCAGCTTGAAAACGGGGAACACTGAAGCTTTCTTT. Translating it yields CASSLKTGNTEAFF.

The chain has TRBV7-9 and TRBJ1-1; 7 positions agree with TRBD1. CDR3 length: 14 amino acids. Germline assignment: CDR1 SEHNR and CDR2 FQNEAQ (reference sequence). V was pared by 8 bases and J by 3 bases, with 9 bases of the junction left unmatched. The CDR3 nucleotides are TGTGCCAGCGTTCGACAGGGTGGGTACACTGAAGCTTTCTTT. This translates into CASVRQGGYTEAFF.

The chain uses TRBV6-5 and TRBJ2-7; 12 nucleotides match TRBD2. Trimming at V came to 6 bases and at J to 1 base, leaving 4 bases not matched to a gene. In germline, CDR1 is MNHEY, CDR2 SVGAGI. The CDR3 covers 15 residues. CDR3 residues: CASSRGLAGSYEQYF. In DNA, the CDR3 is TGTGCCAGCAGCCGAGGACTAGCGGGATCCTACGAGCAGTACTTC.

Here the CDR3 DNA reads TGTGCCAGCAGCTTGCGGGGTTCCCTCTCCTACGAGCAGTACTTC. Protein product: CASSLRGSLSYEQYF. The chain uses TRBV5-4 and TRBJ2-7, with a possible D match to TRBD2 (5 bases). The V end was cut by 1 base, the J end by 0 bases, with 11 bases between. The germline CDR1 and CDR2 sequences are SGHNT and YYREEE (reference sequence). There are 15 residues in the CDR3.

The chain couples TRBV19 to TRBJ2-7, with 7 bases identical to TRBD2. Germline trimming cut 3 bases from V and 4 bases from J; bases unmatched to any gene: 6. The CDR3 totals 14 residues. Looked up from germline, CDR1 is LNHDA and CDR2 is SQIVND (reference sequence). CDR3 nucleotide sequence: TGTGCCAGTAGTATCGGTGGGAGGGCGTACGAGCAGTACTTC. Its translation is CASSIGGRAYEQYF.

The CDR3 sequence: CASSFGGNTEAFF. The CDR3 bases are TGTGCCAGCAGCTTCGGCGGTAACACTGAAGCTTTCTTT. The chain joins TRBV7-2 to TRBJ1-1; no firm D call. V was shortened by 3 bases and J by 2 bases, with 7 bases between the two germline ends. Germline V gene data show CDR1 as SGHTA and CDR2 as FQGNSA. This CDR3 contains 13 residues.